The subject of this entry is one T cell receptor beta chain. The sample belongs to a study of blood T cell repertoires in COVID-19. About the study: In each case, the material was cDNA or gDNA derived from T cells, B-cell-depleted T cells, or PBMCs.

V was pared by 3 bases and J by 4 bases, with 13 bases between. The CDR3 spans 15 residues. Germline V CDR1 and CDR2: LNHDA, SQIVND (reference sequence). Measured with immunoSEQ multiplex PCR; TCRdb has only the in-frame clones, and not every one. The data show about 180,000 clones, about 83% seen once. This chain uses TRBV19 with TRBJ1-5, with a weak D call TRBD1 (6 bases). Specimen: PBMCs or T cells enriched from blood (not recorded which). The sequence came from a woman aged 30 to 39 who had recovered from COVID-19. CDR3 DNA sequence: TGTGCCAGTAGTATTGGACAGTTTAGGAATCAGCCCCAGCATTTT. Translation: CASSIGQFRNQPQHF.